This note documents a single T cell receptor (beta chain) sequence. This sample stems from a study of blood T cells in healthy people across ages. V lost 3 bases and J lost 13; bases outside the gene matches: 9. Germline values: CDR1 KGHSH, CDR2 LQKENI. The CDR3 consists of 13 residues. The authors ran a second PCR of about 6 to 11 cycles using a sample-barcoded 5' primer and a J-beta primer mix. TCRdb re-analysed the 5' RACE reads in MiXCR, keeping a single row per CDR3 protein. This repertoire shows about 1.6 million distinct CDR3 sequences, 34% found once; its top ten account for around 11%. Sequencing was carried out using blood. The rearrangement links TRBV18 to TRBJ2-1; TRBD1 aligns across 7 bases. The sequence was obtained from a young woman in good health. The CDR3 spells CASSPQDRQSQFF. In nucleotides, the CDR3 is TGTGCCAGCTCACCCCAGGACAGGCAGTCCCAGTTCTTC.